The rows below give T cell receptor beta chains drawn from one sample of a study of T cells in Graves' hyperthyroidism and ophthalmopathy. Via MiXCR, TCRdb re-called the multiplex PCR reads, giving one row per CDR3 protein. The repertoire includes more than 350,000 distinct CDR3 sequences, 13% to 15% of them detected once, and roughly a fifth sits in the top ten. The sequencing input was blood. Receptors were obtained from a woman between 55 and 75 years old with Graves' ophthalmopathy. Both conserved end residues are part of each CDR3. D genes are given only for firm matches. Some rows have no size entry. The others give once, few or many, or a class for an expanded clone.

d_gene	v_gene	j_gene	abundance	CDR3aa	CDR3nt
NA	TRBV4-2	TRBJ1-1	NA	CASRLMNTGAFF	TGTGCCAGCAGGCTTATGAACACTGGAGCTTTCTTT
NA	TRBV7-3	TRBJ1-1	many	CASSLGRDAEAFF	TGTGCCAGCAGCTTGGGGAGGGACGCTGAAGCTTTCTTT
NA	TRBV28	TRBJ1-5	many	CASTNSRGGQPQHF	TGTGCCAGCACCAACTCTCGAGGGGGGCAGCCCCAGCATTTT
TRBD1	TRBV20-1	TRBJ2-4	many	CSAYPTGRNIQYF	TGCAGTGCTTATCCGACAGGGCGGAACATTCAGTACTTC
TRBD2	TRBV28	TRBJ2-1	many	CASSFLSGRDVAGNEQFF	TGTGCCAGCAGTTTTCTAAGCGGGAGAGATGTTGCTGGCAATGAGCAGTTCTTC
TRBD2	TRBV3-1	TRBJ2-3	many	CASSPSHPGLNTDTQYF	TGTGCCAGCAGCCCATCCCACCCGGGACTAAACACAGATACGCAGTATTTT
TRBD2	TRBV28	TRBJ2-3	many	CASSPKGLAGVLDTQYF	TGTGCCAGCAGTCCCAAGGGACTAGCGGGAGTTTTGGATACGCAGTATTTT
NA	TRBV5-4	TRBJ2-2	NA	CASSRGGGGNAGELFF	TGTGCCAGCAGCCGAGGAGGTGGCGGGAATGCCGGGGAGCTGTTTTTT
TRBD1	TRBV12-5	TRBJ1-2	many	CASGLGQGTSADGYTF	TGTGCTAGTGGTTTGGGACAGGGCACTTCGGCAGATGGCTACACCTTC
NA	TRBV7-7	TRBJ2-1	NA	CASSPKALGYNEQFF	TGTGCTAGCAGCCCGAAAGCCCTAGGGTACAATGAGCAGTTCTTC
TRBD1	TRBV24-1	TRBJ2-5	NA	CATSDGDRVGTQYF	TGTGCCACCAGTGATGGGGACAGGGTTGGGACCCAGTACTTC
NA	TRBV28	TRBJ2-1	many	CASSPNMRRVAQFF	TGTGCCAGCAGTCCCAATATGCGCCGGGTCGCGCAGTTCTTC
NA	TRBV30	TRBJ2-3	many	CAWSRDTRTNTQYF	TGTGCCTGGAGCCGGGACACGCGGACAAATACGCAGTATTTT
TRBD2	TRBV20-1	TRBJ2-7	many	CSARELAGKYEQYF	TGCAGTGCTAGAGAACTAGCGGGGAAATACGAGCAGTACTTC
TRBD1	TRBV11-1	TRBJ2-2	many	CASRRARQGNTGELFF	TGTGCCAGCAGAAGGGCGAGACAGGGGAACACCGGGGAGCTGTTTTTT
NA	TRBV19	TRBJ2-5	NA	CASSIDGSRQETQYF	TGTGCCAGTAGTATTGACGGGAGCCGTCAAGAGACCCAGTACTTC
NA	TRBV5-5	TRBJ2-5	many	CASSLGPGRVQETQYF	TGTGCCAGCAGCTTGGGCCCCGGGCGGGTACAAGAGACCCAGTACTTC
TRBD2	TRBV20-1	TRBJ2-3	many	CSARTSAADTQYF	TGCAGTGCTAGGACTAGCGCGGCAGATACGCAGTATTTT
TRBD1	TRBV19	TRBJ1-1	NA	CASSPGDRAMNTEAFF	TGTGCCAGTAGCCCCGGGGACAGGGCCATGAACACTGAAGCTTTCTTT
NA	TRBV28	TRBJ1-2	NA	CASSLAPKGIYGYTF	TGTGCCAGCAGTTTAGCCCCGAAGGGGATCTATGGCTACACCTTC
NA	TRBV3-1	TRBJ2-1	many	CASSQSGRTSGHEQFF	TGTGCCAGCAGCCAGAGCGGCCGGACCTCTGGGCATGAGCAGTTCTTC
TRBD1	TRBV27	TRBJ1-2	many	CATWDRAYYGYTF	TGTGCCACCTGGGACAGGGCCTACTATGGCTACACCTTC
TRBD1	TRBV5-1	TRBJ1-6	many	CASSSAGTASSPLHF	TGCGCCAGCAGCAGTGCCGGGACAGCCTCTTCACCCCTCCACTTT
NA	TRBV5-8	TRBJ2-3	NA	CASSSGSYSGDDTQYF	TGTGCCAGCAGTTCAGGCAGCTACAGCGGCGATGATACGCAGTATTTT
NA	TRBV5-1	TRBJ2-1	many	CASSLEPSNYNEQFF	TGCGCCAGCAGCTTGGAACCCAGCAATTACAATGAGCAGTTCTTC
TRBD2	TRBV3-1	TRBJ2-1	NA	CASSTALAGGKNEQFF	TGTGCCAGCAGCACCGCACTAGCGGGAGGGAAGAATGAGCAGTTCTTC
TRBD2	TRBV3-1	TRBJ2-1	NA	CASSKRQAGGHEQFF	TGTGCCAGCAGCAAACGACAAGCGGGAGGGCATGAGCAGTTCTTC
TRBD1	TRBV18	TRBJ2-7	few	CASSNGQGGEQYF	TGTGCCAGCTCCAACGGACAGGGGGGCGAGCAGTACTTC
NA	TRBV2	TRBJ2-7	many	CASRDTLSYEQYF	TGTGCCAGCAGGGACACCCTCTCCTACGAGCAGTACTTC
NA	TRBV11-2	TRBJ2-3	NA	CVSSQTEASTDTQYF	TGTGTCAGCAGCCAGACAGAGGCTAGCACAGATACGCAGTATTTT
NA	TRBV18	TRBJ1-4	few	CASSRTGQGNEKLFF	TGTGCCAGCTCACGAACAGGGCAGGGTAATGAAAAACTGTTTTTT
NA	TRBV27	TRBJ2-3	few	CASTELPLATDTQYF	TGTGCCAGCACCGAACTCCCCCTAGCAACAGATACGCAGTATTTT
TRBD1	TRBV20-1	TRBJ2-5	NA	CSADKMRDRGQETQYF	TGCAGTGCAGATAAGATGCGGGACAGGGGTCAAGAGACCCAGTACTTC
TRBD1	TRBV24-1	TRBJ2-1	many	CATSDPQGATYNEQFF	TGTGCCACCAGTGATCCCCAGGGGGCTACCTACAATGAGCAGTTCTTC
NA	TRBV13	TRBJ2-2	few	CASSLGLNIGELFF	TGTGCCAGCAGCTTAGGTTTAAACATCGGGGAGCTGTTTTTT
NA	TRBV27	TRBJ1-4	few	CASGIRRNEKLFF	TGTGCCAGCGGAATCAGACGGAATGAAAAACTGTTTTTT
NA	TRBV5-1	TRBJ1-3	NA	CASSPTSGSPSRNTIYF	TGCGCCAGCAGCCCAACGTCCGGGTCCCCATCCCGGAACACCATATATTTT
NA	TRBV19	TRBJ2-6	NA	CASSIPPARSGANVLTF	TGTGCCAGTAGTATACCTCCCGCCCGCTCTGGGGCCAACGTCCTGACTTTC
NA	TRBV7-9	TRBJ2-7	many	CASSSRTAPYEQYF	TGTGCCAGCAGCTCGCGAACGGCTCCCTACGAGCAGTACTTC